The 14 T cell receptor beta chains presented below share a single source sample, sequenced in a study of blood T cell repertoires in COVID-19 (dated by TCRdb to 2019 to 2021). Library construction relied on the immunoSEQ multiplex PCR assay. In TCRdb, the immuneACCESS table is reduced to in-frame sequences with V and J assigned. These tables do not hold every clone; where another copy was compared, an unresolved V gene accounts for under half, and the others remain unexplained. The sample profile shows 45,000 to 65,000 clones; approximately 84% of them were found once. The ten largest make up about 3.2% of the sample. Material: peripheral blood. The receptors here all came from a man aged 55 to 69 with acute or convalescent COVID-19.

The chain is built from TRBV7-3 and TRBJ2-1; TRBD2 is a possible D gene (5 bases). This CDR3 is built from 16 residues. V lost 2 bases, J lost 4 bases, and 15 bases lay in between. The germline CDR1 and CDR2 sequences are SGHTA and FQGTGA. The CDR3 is CASSLSGQRSYNEQFF. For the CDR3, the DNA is TGTGCCAGCAGCTTATCAGGCCAGCGGTCTTACAATGAGCAGTTCTTC.

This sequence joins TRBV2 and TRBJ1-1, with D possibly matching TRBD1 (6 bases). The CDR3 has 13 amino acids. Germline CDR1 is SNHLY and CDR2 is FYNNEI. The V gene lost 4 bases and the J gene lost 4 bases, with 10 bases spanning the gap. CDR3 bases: TGTGCCAGCAGTGTCGAAGGGGGCACTGAAGCTTTCTTT. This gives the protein CASSVEGGTEAFF.

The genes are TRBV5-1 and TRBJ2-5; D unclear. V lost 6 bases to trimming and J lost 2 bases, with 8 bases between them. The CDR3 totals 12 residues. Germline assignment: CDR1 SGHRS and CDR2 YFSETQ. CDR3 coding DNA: TGCGCCAGCACGCAGAATCAAGAGACCCAGTACTTC. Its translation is CASTQNQETQYF.

The CDR3 region is CASSRDNYGYTF. CDR3 nucleotide sequence: TGTGCCAGCAGCAGAGATAACTATGGCTACACCTTC. The rearrangement links TRBV7-9 to TRBJ1-2; no clear D. Germline CDR1 is SEHNR and CDR2 is FQNEAQ (reference sequence). Deletions cut 5 bases from V and 1 base from J, with 5 bases between. This CDR3 is 12 amino acids long.

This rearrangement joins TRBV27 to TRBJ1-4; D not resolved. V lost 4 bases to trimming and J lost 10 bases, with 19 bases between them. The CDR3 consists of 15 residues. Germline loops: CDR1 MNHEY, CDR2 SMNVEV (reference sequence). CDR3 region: CASSSGSSILGKLFF. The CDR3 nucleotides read TGTGCCAGCAGTTCGGGATCTTCGATTCTTGGAAAACTGTTTTTT.

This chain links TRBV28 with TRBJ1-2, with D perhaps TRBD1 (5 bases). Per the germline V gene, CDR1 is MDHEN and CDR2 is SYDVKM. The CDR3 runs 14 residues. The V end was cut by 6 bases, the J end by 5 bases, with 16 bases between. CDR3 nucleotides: TGTGCCAGCAGCCCCAGGAACGGGGGGTATGGCTACACCTTC. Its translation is CASSPRNGGYGYTF.

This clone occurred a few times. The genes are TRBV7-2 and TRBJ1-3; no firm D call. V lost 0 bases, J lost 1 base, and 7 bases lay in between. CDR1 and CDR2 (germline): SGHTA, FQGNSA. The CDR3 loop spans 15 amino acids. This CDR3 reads CASSLARDSGNTIYF. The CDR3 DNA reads TGTGCCAGCAGCTTAGCGCGGGATTCTGGAAACACCATATATTTT.

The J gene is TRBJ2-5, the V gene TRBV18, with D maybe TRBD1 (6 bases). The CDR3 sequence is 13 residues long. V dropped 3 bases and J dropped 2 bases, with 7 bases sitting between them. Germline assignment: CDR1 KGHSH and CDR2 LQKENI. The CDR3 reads CASSPQGQETQYF. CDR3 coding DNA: TGTGCCAGCTCACCGCAGGGGCAAGAGACCCAGTACTTC.

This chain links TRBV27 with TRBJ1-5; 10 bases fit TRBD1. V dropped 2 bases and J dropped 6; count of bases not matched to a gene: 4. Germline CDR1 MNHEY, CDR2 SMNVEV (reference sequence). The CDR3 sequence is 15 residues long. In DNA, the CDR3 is TGTGCCAGCAGTTTAGCCGGACAGGGGGGTCAGCCCCAGCATTTT. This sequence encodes CASSLAGQGGQPQHF.

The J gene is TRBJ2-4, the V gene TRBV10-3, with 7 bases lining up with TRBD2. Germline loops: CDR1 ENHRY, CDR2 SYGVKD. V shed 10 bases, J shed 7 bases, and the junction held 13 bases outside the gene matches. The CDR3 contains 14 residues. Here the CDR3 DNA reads TGTGCCACCTCCTCTGACGGGGGAGGGAACATTCAGTACTTC. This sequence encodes CATSSDGGGNIQYF.

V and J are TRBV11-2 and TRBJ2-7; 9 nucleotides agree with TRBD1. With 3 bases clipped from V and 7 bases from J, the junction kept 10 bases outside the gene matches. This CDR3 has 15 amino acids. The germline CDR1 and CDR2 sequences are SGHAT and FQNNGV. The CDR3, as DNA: TGTGCCAGCAGCTTCCGGGACAGGGAAATAATTGAGCAGTACTTC. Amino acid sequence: CASSFRDREIIEQYF.

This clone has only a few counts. The CDR3 DNA is TGTGCCAGTAGTATCCCCCTCTATGGCTACACCTTC. Amino acid sequence: CASSIPLYGYTF. The chain recombines TRBV19 with TRBJ1-2; D not certain. CDR1 LNHDA and CDR2 SQIVND come from the germline V gene (reference sequence). CDR3 length equals 12 residues. Between the trimmed V and J ends, which lost 3 bases and 4 bases, there was a span of 6 bases.

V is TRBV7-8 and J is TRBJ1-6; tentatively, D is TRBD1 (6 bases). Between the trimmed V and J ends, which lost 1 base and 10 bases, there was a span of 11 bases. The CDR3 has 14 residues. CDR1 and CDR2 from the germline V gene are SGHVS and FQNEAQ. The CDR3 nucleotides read TGTGCCAGCAGCTTAGAACAGGGCTCATCACCCCTCCACTTT. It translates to CASSLEQGSSPLHF.

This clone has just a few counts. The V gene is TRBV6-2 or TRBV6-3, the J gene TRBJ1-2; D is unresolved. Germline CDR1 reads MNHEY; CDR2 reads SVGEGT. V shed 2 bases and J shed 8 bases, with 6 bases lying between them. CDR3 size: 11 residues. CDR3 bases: TGTGCCAGCAGTTACCCCATGGGCTACACCTTC. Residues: CASSYPMGYTF.